The entry below gives a single T cell receptor (beta chain) sequence along with its context. Its antigen is still unknown. The V end lost 3 bases, the J end lost 1 base, and 6 bases lay between the germline ends. CDR3 length: 13 residues. CDR1 SGHVS and CDR2 FNYEAQ come from the germline V gene. This entry comes from a study of post-analysis software for immune sequencing data. General study points: Five TRBV segments (TRBV5-6, TRBV5-1 and TRBV20-1 among them) occurred more frequently in patients than in controls.

TCR beta cDNA libraries included unique molecular identifiers. TCRdb analysed the PCR reads with MiXCR anew, one entry per CDR3 protein. The table has about 540,000 distinct CDR3 sequences, approximately 31% seen once. This TCR derives from a girl aged 2-17 years with multiple sclerosis. The sample comprised blood. This chain uses TRBV7-6 with TRBJ1-1; D call uncertain. As DNA, the CDR3 is TGTGCCAGCAGCTTCTCAGAGAACACTGAAGCTTTCTTT. Protein: CASSFSENTEAFF.